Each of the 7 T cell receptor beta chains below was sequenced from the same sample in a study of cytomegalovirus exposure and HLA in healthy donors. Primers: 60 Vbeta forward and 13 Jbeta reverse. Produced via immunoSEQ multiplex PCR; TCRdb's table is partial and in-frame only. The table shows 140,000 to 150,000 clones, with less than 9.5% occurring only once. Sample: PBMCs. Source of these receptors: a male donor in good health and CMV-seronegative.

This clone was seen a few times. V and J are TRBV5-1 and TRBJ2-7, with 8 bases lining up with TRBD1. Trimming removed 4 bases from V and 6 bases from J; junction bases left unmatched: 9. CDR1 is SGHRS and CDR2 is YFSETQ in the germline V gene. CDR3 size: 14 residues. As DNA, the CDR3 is TGCGCCAGCAGCCTAGGACAGGGATACGGCGAGCAGTACTTC. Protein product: CASSLGQGYGEQYF.

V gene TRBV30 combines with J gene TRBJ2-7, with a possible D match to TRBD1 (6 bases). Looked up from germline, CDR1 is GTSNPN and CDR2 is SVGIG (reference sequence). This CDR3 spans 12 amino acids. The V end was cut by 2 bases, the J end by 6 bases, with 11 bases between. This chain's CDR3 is CAWSPSGAEQYF. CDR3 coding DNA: TGTGCCTGGAGTCCCTCAGGGGCCGAGCAGTACTTC.

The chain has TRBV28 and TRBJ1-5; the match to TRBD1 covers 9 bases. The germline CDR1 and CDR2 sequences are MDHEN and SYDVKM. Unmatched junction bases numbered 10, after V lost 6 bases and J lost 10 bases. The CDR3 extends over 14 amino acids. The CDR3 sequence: CASSLGTGHQPQHF. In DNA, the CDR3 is TGTGCCAGCAGCCTCGGGACAGGGCACCAACCCCAGCATTTT.

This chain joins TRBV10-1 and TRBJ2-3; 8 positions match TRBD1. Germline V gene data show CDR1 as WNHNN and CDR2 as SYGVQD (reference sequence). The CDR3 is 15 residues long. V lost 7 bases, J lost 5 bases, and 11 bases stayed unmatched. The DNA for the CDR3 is TGCGCCAGCACCCCGGGACAGGTTCGTGAAGATACGCAGTATTTT. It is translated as CASTPGQVREDTQYF.

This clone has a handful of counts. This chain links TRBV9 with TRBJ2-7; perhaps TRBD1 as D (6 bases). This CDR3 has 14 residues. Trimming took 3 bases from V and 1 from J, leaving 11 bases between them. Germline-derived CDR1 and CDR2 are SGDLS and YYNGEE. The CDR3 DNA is TGTGCCAGCAGCGCCGGACAGATTTCCTACGAGCAGTACTTC. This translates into CASSAGQISYEQYF.

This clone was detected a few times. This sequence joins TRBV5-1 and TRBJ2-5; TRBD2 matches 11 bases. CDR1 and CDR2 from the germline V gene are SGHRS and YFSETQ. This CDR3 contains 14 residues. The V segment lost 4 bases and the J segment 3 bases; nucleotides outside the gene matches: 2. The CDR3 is CASSPGLAEETQYF. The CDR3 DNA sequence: TGCGCCAGCAGCCCGGGACTAGCGGAAGAGACCCAGTACTTC.

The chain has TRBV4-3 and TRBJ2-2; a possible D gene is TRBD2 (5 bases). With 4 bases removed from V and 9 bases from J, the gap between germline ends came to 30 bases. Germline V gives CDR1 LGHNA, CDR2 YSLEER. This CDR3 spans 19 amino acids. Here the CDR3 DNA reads TGCGCCAGCAGCCGCACTCTCCGCGAAGCGGACCCCGCGACGAGGGAGCTGTTTTTT. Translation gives CASSRTLREADPATRELFF.